The clone carrying this TCR beta chain was recorded a few times. Germline CDR1 is MNHEY and CDR2 is SVGAGI. The trim removed 10 bases at V and 4 bases at J, leaving 9 bases unmatched. The CDR3 is made up of 14 amino acids. Original processing notes: From reference gene primer amplification, estimates of nucleated cell counts were derived. Some clones are missing from TCRdb's copy, which holds only in-frame ones; the method was immunoSEQ multiplex PCR. Clone size and V and J calls were adopted from that table, with D and trimming inferred from the DNA. Of some 150,000 clones in the sample, about 80% are singletons; the top ten hold about 9.2%. Allocation to cohorts depended on clinical history reported by the participants. Cohort 3 recovered donors had two negative PCRs, clearance, or symptom resolution. These data are taken from a study of blood T cell repertoires in COVID-19. Study background: Samples of COVID-19 (acute and convalescent) were obtained from the United States, Italy and Spain.

The chain combines TRBV6-5 with TRBJ2-2, with 7 bases fitting TRBD2. The TCR comes from a man aged 50-59 years who had recovered from COVID-19. Sequenced input: PBMCs or T cells enriched from blood (not recorded which). The CDR3 is CATSRGLSTGELFF. CDR3 in DNA: TGTGCCACCTCGCGGGGGTTGAGCACCGGGGAGCTGTTTTTT.